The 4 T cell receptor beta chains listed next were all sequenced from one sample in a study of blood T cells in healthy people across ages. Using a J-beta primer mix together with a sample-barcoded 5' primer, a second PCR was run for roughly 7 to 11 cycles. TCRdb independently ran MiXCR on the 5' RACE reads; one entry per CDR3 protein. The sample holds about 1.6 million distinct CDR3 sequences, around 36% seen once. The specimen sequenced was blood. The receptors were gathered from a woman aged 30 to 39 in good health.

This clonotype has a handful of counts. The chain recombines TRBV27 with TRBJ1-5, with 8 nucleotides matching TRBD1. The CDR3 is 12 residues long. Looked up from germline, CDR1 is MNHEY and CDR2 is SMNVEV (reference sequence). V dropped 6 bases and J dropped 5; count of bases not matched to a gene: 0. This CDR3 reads CASRDRDQPQHF. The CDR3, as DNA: TGTGCCAGCAGGGACAGGGATCAGCCCCAGCATTTT.

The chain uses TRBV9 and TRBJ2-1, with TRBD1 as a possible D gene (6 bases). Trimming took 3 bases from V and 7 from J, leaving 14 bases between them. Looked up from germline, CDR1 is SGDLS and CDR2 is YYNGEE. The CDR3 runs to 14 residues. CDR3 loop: CASSARQVGNEQFF. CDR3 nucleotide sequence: TGTGCCAGCAGCGCGCGACAGGTCGGGAATGAGCAGTTCTTC. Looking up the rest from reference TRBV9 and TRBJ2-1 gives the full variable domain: DSGVTQTPKHLITATGQRVTLRCSPRSGDLSVYWYQQSLDQGLQFLIQYYNGEERAKGNILERFSAQQFPDLHSELNLSSLELGDSALYFCASSARQVGNEQFFGPGTRLTVL.

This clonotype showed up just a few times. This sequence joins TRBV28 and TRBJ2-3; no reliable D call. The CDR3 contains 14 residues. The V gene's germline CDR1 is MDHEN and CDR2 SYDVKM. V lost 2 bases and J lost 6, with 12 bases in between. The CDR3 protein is CASSLNGIRDTQYF. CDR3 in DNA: TGTGCCAGCAGTTTAAACGGAATCAGGGATACGCAGTATTTT. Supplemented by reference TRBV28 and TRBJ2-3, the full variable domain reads DVKVTQSSRYLVKRTGEKVFLECVQDMDHENMFWYRQDPGLGLRLIYFSYDVKMKEKGDIPEGYSVSREKKERFSLILESASTNQTSMYLCASSLNGIRDTQYFGPGTRLTVL.

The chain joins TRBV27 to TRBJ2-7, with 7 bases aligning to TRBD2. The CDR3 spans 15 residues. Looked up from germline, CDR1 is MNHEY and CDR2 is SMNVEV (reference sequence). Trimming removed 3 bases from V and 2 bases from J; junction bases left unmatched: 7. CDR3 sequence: CASSFGAGNPYEQYF. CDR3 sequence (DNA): TGTGCCAGCAGTTTCGGAGCGGGGAATCCCTACGAGCAGTACTTC.